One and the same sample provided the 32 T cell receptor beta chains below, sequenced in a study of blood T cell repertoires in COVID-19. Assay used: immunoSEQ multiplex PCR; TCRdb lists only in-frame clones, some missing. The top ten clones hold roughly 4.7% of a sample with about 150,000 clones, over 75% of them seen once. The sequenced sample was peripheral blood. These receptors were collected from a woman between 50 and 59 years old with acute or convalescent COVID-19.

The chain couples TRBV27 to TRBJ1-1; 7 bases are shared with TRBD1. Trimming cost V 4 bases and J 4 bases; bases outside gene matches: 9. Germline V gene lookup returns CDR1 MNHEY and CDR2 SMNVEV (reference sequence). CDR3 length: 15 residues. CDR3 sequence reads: CASSSWDSHGTEAFF. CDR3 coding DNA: TGTGCCAGCAGTTCCTGGGACAGCCATGGCACTGAAGCTTTCTTT.

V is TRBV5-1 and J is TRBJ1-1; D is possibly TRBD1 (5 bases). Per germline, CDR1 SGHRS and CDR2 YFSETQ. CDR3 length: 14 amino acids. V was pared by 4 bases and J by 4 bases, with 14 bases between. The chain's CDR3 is CASSVRGTSTEAFF. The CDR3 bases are TGCGCCAGCAGCGTACGGGGGACGAGCACTGAAGCTTTCTTT.

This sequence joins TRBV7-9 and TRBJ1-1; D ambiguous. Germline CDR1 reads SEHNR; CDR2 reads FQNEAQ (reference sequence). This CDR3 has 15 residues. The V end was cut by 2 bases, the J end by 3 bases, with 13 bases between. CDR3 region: CASSLFGAGDTEAFF. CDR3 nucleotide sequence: TGTGCCAGCAGCTTATTTGGAGCCGGGGACACTGAAGCTTTCTTT.

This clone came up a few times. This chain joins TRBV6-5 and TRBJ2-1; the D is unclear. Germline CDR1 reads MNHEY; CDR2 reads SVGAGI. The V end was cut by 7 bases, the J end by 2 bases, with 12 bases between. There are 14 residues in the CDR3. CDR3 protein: CASNGRQTYNEQFF. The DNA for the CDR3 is TGTGCCAGCAACGGCAGACAAACCTACAATGAGCAGTTCTTC.

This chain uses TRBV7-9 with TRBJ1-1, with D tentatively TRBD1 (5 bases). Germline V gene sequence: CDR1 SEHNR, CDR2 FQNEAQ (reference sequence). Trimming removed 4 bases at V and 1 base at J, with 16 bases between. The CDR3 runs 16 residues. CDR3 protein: CASSSAGKDTNTEAFF. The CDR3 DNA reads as TGTGCCAGCAGCTCGGCAGGGAAGGACACGAACACTGAAGCTTTCTTT.

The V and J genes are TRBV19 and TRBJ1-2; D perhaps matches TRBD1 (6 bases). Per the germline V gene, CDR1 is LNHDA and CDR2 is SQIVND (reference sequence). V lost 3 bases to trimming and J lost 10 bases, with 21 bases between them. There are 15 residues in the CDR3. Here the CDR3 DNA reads TGTGCCAGTAGTATGACGGCGGGGGCCTCTTGGGACTACACCTTC. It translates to CASSMTAGASWDYTF.

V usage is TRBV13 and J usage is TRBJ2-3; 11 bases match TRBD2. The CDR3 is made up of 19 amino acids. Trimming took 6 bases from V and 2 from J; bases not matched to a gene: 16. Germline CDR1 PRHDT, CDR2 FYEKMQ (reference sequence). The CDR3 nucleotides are TGTGCCAGCAGTCCCGGGGGTAGCGGGGGGGCCAGGATCACAGATACGCAGTATTTT. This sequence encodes CASSPGGSGGARITDTQYF.

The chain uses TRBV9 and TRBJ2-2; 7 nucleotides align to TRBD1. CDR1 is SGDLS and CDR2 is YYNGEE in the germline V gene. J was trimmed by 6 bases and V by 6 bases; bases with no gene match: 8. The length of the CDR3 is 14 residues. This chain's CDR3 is CASKGTAKPGELFF. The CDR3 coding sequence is TGTGCCAGCAAAGGGACAGCAAAACCCGGGGAGCTGTTTTTT.

CDR3 amino acids: CASSLPGQETQYF. CDR3 in DNA: TGTGCCAGCAGTTTACCAGGGCAAGAGACCCAGTACTTC. This sequence joins TRBV27 and TRBJ2-5, with D possibly matching TRBD1 (5 bases). CDR3 length: 13 residues. In germline, CDR1 is MNHEY, CDR2 SMNVEV (reference sequence). Trimming shortened V by 2 bases and J by 2 bases, and 6 bases separated the two germline ends.

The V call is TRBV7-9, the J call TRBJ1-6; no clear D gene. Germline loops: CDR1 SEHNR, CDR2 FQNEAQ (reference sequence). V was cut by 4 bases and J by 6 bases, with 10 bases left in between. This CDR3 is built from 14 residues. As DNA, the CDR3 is TGTGCCAGCAGCTCTTTCGGTCCTAATTCACCCCTCCACTTT. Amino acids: CASSSFGPNSPLHF.

Written as DNA, the CDR3 is TGCGCCAGCAGCCAAGAACCGGTGGTAGGCTACACCTTC. Translating it yields CASSQEPVVGYTF. The chain couples TRBV4-3 to TRBJ1-2; D is unclear. The germline gives CDR1 LGHNA, CDR2 YSLEER. With 0 bases removed from V and 8 bases from J, the gap between germline ends came to 10 bases. The CDR3 consists of 13 residues.

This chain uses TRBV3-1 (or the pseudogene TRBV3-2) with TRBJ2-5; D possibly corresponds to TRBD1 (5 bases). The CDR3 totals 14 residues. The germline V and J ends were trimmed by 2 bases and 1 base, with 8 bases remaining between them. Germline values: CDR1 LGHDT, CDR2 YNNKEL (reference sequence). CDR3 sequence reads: CASSQQGPQETQYF. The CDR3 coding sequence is TGTGCCAGCAGCCAACAGGGCCCCCAAGAGACCCAGTACTTC.

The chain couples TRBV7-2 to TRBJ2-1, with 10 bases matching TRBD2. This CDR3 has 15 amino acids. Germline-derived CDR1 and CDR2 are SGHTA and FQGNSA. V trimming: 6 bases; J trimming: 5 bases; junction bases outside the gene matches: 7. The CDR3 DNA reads TGTGCCAGCAGACGGCGACTAGCGGGTGACAATGAGCAGTTCTTC. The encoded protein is CASRRRLAGDNEQFF. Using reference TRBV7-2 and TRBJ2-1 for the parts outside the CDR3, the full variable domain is GAGVSQSPSNKVTEKGKDVELRCDPISGHTALYWYRQSLGQGLEFLIYFQGNSAPDKSGLPSDRFSAERTGGSVSTLTIQRTQQEDSAVYLCASRRRLAGDNEQFFGPGTRLTVL.

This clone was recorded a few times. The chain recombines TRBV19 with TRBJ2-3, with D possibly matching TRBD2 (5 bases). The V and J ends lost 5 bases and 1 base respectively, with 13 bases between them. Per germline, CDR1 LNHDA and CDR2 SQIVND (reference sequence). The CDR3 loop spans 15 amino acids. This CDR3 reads CASSLGEGGTDTQYF. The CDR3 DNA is TGTGCCAGTAGTCTCGGGGAAGGAGGCACAGATACGCAGTATTTT.

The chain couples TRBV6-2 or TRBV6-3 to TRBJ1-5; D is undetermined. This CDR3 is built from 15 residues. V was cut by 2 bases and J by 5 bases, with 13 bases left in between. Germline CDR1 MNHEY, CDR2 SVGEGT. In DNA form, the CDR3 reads TGTGCCAGCAGTTACCCCCCACAGCATTATCAGCCCCAGCATTTT. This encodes CASSYPPQHYQPQHF.

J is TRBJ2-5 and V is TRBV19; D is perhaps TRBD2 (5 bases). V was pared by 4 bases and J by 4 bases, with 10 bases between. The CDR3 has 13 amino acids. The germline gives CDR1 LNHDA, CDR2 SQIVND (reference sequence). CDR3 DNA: TGTGCCAGTAGTAGTATGGGGAGAGAGACCCAGTACTTC. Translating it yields CASSSMGRETQYF.

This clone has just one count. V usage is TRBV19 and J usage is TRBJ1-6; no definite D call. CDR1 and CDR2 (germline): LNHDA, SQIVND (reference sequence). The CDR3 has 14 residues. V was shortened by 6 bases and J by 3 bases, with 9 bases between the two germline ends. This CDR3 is CASRRELYNSPLHF. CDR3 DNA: TGTGCCAGTAGACGGGAACTCTATAATTCACCCCTCCACTTT.

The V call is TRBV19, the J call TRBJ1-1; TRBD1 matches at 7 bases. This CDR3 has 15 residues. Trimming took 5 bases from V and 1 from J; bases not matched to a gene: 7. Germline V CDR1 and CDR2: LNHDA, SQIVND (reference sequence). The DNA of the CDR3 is TGTGCCAGTAGTGTCTTTGGGACAGAGAACACTGAAGCTTTCTTT. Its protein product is CASSVFGTENTEAFF.

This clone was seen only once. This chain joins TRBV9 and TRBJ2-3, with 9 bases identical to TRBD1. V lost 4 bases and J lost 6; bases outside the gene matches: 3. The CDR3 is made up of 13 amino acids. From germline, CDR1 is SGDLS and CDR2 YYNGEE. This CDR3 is CASSPGQGDTQYF. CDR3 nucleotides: TGTGCCAGCAGCCCCGGACAGGGGGATACGCAGTATTTT.

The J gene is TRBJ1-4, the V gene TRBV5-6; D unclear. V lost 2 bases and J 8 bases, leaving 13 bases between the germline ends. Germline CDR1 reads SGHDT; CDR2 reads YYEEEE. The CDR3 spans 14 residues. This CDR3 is CASSFNQIGEKLFF. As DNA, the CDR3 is TGTGCCAGCAGCTTCAACCAGATTGGCGAAAAACTGTTTTTT.

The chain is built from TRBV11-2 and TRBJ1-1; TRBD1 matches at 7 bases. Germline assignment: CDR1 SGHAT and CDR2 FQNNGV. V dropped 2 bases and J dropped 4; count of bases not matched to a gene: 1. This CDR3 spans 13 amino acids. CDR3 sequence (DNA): TGTGCCAGCAGCTTACAGGGGGGCACTGAAGCTTTCTTT. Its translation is CASSLQGGTEAFF.

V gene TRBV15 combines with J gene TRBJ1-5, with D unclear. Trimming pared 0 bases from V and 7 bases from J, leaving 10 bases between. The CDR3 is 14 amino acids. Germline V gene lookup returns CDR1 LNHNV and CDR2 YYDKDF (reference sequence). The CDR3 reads CATSRDPGEQPQHF. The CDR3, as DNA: TGTGCCACCAGCAGAGATCCCGGGGAACAGCCCCAGCATTTT.

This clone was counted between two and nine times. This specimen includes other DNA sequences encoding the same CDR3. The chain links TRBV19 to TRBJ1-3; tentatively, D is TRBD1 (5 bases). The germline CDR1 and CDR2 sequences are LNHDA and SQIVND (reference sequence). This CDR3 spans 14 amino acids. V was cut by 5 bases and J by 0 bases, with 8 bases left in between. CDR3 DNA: TGTGCCAGTAGTTCGGGACTCTCTGGAAACACCATATATTTT. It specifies CASSSGLSGNTIYF.

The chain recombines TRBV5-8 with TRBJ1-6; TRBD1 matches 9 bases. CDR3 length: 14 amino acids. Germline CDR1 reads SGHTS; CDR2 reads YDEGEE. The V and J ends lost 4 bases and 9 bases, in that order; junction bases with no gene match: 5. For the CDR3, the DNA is TGTGCCAGCAGCCCGGGACAGGGTAGTTCACCCCTCCACTTT. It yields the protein CASSPGQGSSPLHF.

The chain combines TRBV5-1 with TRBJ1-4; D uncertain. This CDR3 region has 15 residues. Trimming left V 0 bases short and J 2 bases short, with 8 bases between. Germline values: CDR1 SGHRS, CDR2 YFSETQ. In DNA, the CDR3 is TGCGCCAGCAGCTTGGGAGTTGCTACTAATGAAAAACTGTTTTTT. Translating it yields CASSLGVATNEKLFF. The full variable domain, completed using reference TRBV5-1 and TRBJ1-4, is KAGVTQTPRYLIKTRGQQVTLSCSPISGHRSVSWYQQTPGQGLQFLFEYFSETQRNKGNFPGRFSGRQFSNSRSEMNVSTLELGDSALYLCASSLGVATNEKLFFGSGTQLSVL.

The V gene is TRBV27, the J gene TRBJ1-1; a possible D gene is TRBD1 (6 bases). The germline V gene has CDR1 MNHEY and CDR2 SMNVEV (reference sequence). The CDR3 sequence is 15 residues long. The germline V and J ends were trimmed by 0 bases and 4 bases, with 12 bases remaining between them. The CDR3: CASSLSGRGSTEAFF. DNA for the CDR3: TGTGCCAGCAGTTTATCGGGCAGGGGAAGCACTGAAGCTTTCTTT.

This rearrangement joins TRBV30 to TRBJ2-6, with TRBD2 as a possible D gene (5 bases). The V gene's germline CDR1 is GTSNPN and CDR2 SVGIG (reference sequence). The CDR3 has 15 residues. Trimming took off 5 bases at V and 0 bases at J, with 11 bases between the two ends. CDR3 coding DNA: TGTGCCTGGGGGAGTATACTCTCTGGGGCCAACGTCCTGACTTTC. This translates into CAWGSILSGANVLTF.

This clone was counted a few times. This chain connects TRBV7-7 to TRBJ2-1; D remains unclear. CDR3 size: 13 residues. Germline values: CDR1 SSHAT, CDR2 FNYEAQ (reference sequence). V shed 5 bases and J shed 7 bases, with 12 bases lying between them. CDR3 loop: CASSAESWNEQFF. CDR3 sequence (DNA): TGTGCCAGCAGCGCGGAGTCATGGAATGAGCAGTTCTTC.

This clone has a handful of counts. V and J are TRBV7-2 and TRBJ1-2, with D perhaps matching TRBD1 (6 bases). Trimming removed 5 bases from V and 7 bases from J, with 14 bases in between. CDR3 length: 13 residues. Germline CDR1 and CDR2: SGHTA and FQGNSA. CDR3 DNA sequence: TGTGCCAGCAGCCCACAGGGTGGGGGTGGCTACACCTTC. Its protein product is CASSPQGGGGYTF.

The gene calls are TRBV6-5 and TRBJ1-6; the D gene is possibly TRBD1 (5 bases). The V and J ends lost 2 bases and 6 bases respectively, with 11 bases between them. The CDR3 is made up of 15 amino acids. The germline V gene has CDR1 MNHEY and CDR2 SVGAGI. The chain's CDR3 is CASSYGGLGNSPLHF. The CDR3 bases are TGTGCCAGCAGTTACGGGGGACTGGGTAATTCACCCCTCCACTTT.

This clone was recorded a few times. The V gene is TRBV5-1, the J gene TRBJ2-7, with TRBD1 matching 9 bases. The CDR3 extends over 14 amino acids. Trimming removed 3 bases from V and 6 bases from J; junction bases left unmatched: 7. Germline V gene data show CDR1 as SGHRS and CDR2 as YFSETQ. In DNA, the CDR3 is TGCGCCAGCAGCTCGAAGGGACAGGGTGCCGAGCAGTACTTC. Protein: CASSSKGQGAEQYF.

CDR3 loop: CASSLLDNPNEKLFF. DNA of the CDR3: TGTGCCAGCAGCTTATTAGATAACCCGAATGAAAAACTGTTTTTT. The V call is TRBV7-9, the J call TRBJ1-4; D gene unclear. Germline V CDR1 and CDR2: SEHNR, FQNEAQ (reference sequence). This CDR3 has 15 amino acids. Trimming cost V 2 bases and J 5 bases, with 12 bases left between them.